This TCR beta chain was identified during a study of T cell changes during pregnancy in multiple sclerosis. Assay used: immunoSEQ multiplex PCR; TCRdb lists only in-frame clones, some missing. This sample has fewer than 150,000 clones, with around 97% found just once. The CDR3 covers 15 residues. Looked up from germline, CDR1 is LGHNA and CDR2 is YSLEER. V lost 4 bases and J 1 base, leaving 13 bases between the germline ends. Sequenced here: peripheral blood, sampled after pregnancy. This receptor was obtained from a female donor with multiple sclerosis, enrolled in a pregnancy study. The chain has TRBV4-3 and TRBJ1-1, with D possibly matching TRBD1 (6 bases). In DNA, the CDR3 is TGCGCCAGCAGCCGAGGGGGGGGGCAGAACACTGAAGCTTTCTTT. It yields the protein CASSRGGGQNTEAFF.